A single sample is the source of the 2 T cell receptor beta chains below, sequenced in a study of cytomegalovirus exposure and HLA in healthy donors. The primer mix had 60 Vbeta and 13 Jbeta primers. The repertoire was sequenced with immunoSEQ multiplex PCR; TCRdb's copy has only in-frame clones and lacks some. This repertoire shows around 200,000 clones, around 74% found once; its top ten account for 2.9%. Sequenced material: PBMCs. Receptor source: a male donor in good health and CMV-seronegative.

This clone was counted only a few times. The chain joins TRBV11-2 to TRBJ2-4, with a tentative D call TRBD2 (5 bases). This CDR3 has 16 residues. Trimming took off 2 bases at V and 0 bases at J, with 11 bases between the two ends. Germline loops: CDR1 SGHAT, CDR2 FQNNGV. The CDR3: CASSLRTGIAKNIQYF. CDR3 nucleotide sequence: TGTGCCAGCAGCTTACGGACGGGGATAGCCAAAAACATTCAGTACTTC.

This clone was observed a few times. The CDR3: CASSEGEGLNQPQHF. The CDR3 DNA reads TGTGCCAGCAGTGAAGGGGAGGGGCTAAATCAGCCCCAGCATTTT. V usage is TRBV2 and J usage is TRBJ1-5; D might be TRBD1 (5 bases). V was shortened by 1 base and J by 4 bases, with 11 bases between the two germline ends. Germline lookup yields CDR1 SNHLY and CDR2 FYNNEI. The CDR3 runs to 15 residues.